This TCR beta chain was captured in a study of blood T cells in healthy people across ages. Deletions cut 3 bases from V and 5 bases from J, with 7 bases between. The CDR3 extends over 12 amino acids. Per germline, CDR1 LGHNT and CDR2 FRNRAP. A sample-barcoded 5' primer and a J-beta primer mix were used in a second PCR of roughly 6 to 12 cycles. Each cDNA molecule carried a tag from a template-switch adaptor that contained 12 random nucleotides. TCRdb fed the 5' RACE reads into MiXCR, producing one record per CDR3 protein. Of roughly 1,700,000 distinct CDR3 sequences detected, 25% to 30% appear once; the ten largest clones hold 7.7%.

Sequencing used blood. The TCR originated in a woman younger than 45 in good health. V usage is TRBV12-5 and J usage is TRBJ1-1; D is uncertain. The CDR3 spells CASGFGDTEAFF. The CDR3 nucleotides read TGTGCTAGTGGTTTCGGGGATACTGAAGCTTTCTTT.